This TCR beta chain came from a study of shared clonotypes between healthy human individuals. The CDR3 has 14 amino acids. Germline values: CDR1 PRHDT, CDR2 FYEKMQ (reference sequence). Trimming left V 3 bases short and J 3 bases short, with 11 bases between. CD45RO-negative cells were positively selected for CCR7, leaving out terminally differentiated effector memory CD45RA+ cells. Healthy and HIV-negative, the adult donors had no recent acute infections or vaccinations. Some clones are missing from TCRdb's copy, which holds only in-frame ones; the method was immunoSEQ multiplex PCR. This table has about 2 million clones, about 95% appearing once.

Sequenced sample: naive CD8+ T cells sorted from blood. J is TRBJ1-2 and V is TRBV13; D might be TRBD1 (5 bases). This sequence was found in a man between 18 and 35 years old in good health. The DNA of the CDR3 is TGTGCCAGCAGCTTTATGTCGGGGGACTATGGCTACACCTTC. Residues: CASSFMSGDYGYTF.